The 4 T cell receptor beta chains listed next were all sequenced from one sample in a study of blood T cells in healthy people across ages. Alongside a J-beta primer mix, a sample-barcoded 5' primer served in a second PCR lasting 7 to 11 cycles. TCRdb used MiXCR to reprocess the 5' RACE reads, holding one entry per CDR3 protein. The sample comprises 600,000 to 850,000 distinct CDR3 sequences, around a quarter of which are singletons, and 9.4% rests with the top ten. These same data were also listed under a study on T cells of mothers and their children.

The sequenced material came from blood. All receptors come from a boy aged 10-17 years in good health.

The CDR3 protein is CASSPMAVEETQYF. The CDR3 DNA sequence: TGCGCCAGCAGTCCCATGGCCGTGGAGGAGACCCAGTACTTC. The chain has TRBV5-1 and TRBJ2-1; D unclear. The tail of the sequence fits TRBJ2-5 better, so the J call may be wrong. The germline V gene encodes CDR1 SGHRS and CDR2 YFSETQ. The CDR3 is 14 amino acids.

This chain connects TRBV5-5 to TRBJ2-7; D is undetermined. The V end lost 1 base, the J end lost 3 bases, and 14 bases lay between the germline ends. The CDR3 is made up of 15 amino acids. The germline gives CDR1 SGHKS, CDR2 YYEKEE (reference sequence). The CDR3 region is CASSLMVGLSYEQYF. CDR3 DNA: TGTGCCAGCAGCTTGATGGTCGGTCTGAGCTACGAGCAGTACTTC. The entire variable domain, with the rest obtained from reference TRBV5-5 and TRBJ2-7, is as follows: DAGVTQSPTHLIKTRGQQVTLRCSPISGHKSVSWYQQVLGQGPQFIFQYYEKEERGRGNFPDRFSARQFPNYSSELNVNALLLGDSALYLCASSLMVGLSYEQYFGPGTRLTVT.

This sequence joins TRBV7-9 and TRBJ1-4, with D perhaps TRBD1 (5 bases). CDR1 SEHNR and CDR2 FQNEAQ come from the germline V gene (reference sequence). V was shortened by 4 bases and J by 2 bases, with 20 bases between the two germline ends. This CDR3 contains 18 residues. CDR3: CASSSVGVAGPTNEKLFF. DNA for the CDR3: TGTGCCAGCAGCTCCGTTGGGGTAGCGGGGCCCACTAATGAAAAACTGTTTTTT.

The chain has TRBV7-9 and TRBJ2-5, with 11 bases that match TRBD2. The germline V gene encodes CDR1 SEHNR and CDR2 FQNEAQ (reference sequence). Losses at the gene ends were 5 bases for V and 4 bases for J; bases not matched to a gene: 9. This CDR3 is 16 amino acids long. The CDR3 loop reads CASSLSSGRRTETQYF. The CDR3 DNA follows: TGTGCCAGCAGCCTATCTAGCGGGAGGAGGACAGAGACCCAGTACTTC. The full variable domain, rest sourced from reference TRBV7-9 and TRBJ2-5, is DTGVSQNPRHKITKRGQNVTFRCDPISEHNRLYWYRQTLGQGPEFLTYFQNEAQLEKSRLLSDRFSAERPKGSFSTLEIQRTEQGDSAMYLCASSLSSGRRTETQYFGPGTRLLVL.